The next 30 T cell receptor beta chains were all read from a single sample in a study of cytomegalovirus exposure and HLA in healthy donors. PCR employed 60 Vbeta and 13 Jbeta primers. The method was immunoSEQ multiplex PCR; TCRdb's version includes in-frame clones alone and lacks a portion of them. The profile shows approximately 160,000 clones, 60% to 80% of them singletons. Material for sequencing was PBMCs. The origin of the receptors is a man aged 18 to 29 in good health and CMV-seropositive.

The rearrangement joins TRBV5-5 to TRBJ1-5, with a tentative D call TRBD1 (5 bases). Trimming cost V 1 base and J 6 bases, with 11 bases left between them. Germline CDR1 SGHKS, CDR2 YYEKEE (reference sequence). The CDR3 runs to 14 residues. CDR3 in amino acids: CASSLSQGGQPQHF. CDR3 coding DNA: TGTGCCAGCAGCTTGAGTCAGGGCGGTCAGCCCCAGCATTTT.

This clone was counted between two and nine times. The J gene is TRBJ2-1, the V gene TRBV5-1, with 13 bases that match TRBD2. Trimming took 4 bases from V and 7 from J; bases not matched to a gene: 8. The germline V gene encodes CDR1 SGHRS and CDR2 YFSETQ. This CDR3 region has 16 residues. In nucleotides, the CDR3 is TGCGCCAGCAGCCCCCGGACTAGCGGGAGCCTAAATGAGCAGTTCTTC. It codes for CASSPRTSGSLNEQFF.

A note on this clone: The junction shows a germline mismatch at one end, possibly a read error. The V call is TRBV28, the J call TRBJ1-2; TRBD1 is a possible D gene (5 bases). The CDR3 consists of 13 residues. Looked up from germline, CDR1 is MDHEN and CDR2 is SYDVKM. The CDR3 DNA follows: TGTGCCAGCAATTTAGACAGCAACTATGGCTACACCTTC. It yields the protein CASNLDSNYGYTF.

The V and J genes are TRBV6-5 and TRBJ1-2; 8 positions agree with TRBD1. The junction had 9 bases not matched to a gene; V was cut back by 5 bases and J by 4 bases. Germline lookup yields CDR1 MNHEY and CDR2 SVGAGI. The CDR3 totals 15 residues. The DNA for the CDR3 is TGTGCCAGCAGTACGACAGGGGCGAGCGTCTATGGCTACACCTTC. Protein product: CASSTTGASVYGYTF.

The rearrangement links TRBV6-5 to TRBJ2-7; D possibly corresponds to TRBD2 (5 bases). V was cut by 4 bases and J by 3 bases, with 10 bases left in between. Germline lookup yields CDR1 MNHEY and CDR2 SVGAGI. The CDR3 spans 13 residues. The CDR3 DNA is TGTGCCAGCAGTTCCCCGGGGAGCTACGAGCAGTACGTC. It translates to CASSSPGSYEQYV.

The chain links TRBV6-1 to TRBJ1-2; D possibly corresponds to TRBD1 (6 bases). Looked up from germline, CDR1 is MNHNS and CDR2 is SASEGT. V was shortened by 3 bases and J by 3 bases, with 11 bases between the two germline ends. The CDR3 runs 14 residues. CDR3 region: CASSDRQDHYGYTF. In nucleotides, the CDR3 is TGTGCCAGCAGTGACCGACAGGATCACTATGGCTACACCTTC.

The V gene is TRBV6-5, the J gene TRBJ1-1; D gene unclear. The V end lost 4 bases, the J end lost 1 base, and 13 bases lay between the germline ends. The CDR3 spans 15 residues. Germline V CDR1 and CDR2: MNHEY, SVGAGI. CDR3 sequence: CASSSHSFGNTEAFF. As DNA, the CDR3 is TGTGCCAGCAGTTCCCACAGTTTCGGGAACACTGAAGCTTTCTTT.

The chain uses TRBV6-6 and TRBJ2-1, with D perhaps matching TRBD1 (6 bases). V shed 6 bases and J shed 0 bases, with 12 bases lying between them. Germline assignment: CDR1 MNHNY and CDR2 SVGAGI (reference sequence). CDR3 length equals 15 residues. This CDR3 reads CASRKQGFSYNEQFF. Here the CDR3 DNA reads TGTGCCAGCAGAAAACAGGGTTTCTCCTACAATGAGCAGTTCTTC.

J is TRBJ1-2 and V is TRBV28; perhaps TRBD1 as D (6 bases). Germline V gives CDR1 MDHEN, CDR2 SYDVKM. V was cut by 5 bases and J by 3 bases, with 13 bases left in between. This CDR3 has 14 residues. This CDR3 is CASSTGLQDYGYTF. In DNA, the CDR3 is TGTGCCAGCAGTACAGGGCTCCAGGACTATGGCTACACCTTC.

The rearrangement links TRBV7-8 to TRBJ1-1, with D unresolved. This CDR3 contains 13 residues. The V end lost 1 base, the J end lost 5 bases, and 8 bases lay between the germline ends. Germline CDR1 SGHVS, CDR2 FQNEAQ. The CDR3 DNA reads TGTGCCAGCAGCTTAGGGATGCGGACTGAAGCTTTCTTT. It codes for CASSLGMRTEAFF.

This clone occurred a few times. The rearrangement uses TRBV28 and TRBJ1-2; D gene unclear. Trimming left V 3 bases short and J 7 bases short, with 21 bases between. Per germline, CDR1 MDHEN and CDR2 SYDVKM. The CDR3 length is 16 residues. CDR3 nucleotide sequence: TGTGCCAGCAGTTTCTTGGAGGGTGGAGTACTCCGTGGCTACACCTTC. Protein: CASSFLEGGVLRGYTF.

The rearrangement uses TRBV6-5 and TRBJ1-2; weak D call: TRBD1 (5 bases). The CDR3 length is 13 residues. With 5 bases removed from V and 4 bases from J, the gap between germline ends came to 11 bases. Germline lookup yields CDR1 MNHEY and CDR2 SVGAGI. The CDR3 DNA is TGTGCCAGCAGTGATCGGCAGGGCTATGGCTACACCTTC. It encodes CASSDRQGYGYTF.

The CDR3 DNA sequence: TGTGCCAGCAGCCTTAGTAGGGGGTCCGGGACCCAGTACTTC. This translates into CASSLSRGSGTQYF. The chain carries TRBV7-8 and TRBJ2-5; D possibly corresponds to TRBD1 (6 bases). Germline V lookup: CDR1 SGHVS, CDR2 FQNEAQ. This CDR3 contains 14 residues. V was shortened by 5 bases and J by 7 bases, with 17 bases between the two germline ends.

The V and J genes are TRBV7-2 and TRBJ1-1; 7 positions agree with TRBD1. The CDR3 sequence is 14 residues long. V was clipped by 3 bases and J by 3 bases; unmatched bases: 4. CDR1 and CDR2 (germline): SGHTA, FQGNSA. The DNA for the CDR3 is TGTGCCAGCAGCTTTGGACAGGTGCACACTGAAGCTTTCTTT. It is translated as CASSFGQVHTEAFF.

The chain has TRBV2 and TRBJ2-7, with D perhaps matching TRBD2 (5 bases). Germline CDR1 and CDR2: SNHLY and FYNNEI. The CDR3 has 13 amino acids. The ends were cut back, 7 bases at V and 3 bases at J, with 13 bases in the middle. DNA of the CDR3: TGTGCCAGCATCGGGGAAAGGAGCTACGAGCAGTACGTC. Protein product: CASIGERSYEQYV.

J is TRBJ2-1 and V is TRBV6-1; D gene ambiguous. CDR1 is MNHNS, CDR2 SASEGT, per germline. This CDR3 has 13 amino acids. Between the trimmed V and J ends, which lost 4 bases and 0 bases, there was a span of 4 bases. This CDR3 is CASSGVSYNEQFF. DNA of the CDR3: TGTGCCAGCAGTGGAGTCTCCTACAATGAGCAGTTCTTC.

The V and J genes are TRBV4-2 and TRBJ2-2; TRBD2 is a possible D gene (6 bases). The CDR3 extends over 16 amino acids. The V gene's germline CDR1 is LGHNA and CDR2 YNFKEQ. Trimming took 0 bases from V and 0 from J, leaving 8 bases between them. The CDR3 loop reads CASSQEAGTNTGELFF. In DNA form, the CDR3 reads TGTGCCAGCAGCCAAGAAGCGGGCACGAACACCGGGGAGCTGTTTTTT.

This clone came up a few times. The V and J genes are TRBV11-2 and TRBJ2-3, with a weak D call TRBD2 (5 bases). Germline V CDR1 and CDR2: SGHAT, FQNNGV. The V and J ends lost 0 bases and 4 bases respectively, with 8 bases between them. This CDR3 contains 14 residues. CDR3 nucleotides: TGTGCCAGCAGCTTAGAGGCGGGTCCAGATACGCAGTATTTT. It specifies CASSLEAGPDTQYF.

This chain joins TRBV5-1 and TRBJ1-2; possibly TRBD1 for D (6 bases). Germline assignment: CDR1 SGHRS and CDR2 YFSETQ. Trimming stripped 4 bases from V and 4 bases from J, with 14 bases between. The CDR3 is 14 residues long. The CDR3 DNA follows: TGCGCCAGCAGCCCCGAATCAGGGGCCTATGGCTACACCTTC. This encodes CASSPESGAYGYTF.

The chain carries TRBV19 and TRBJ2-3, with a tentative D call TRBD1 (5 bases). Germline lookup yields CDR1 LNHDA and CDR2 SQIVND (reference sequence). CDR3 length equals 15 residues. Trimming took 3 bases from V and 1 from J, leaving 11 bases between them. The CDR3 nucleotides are TGTGCCAGTAGTATGGAAGGCAGGGGCACAGATACGCAGTATTTT. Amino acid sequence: CASSMEGRGTDTQYF.

CDR3 DNA: TGTGCCAGCAGCCACATCAGAGTACCTGGAGGCGATGAGCAGTTCTTC. It is translated as CASSHIRVPGGDEQFF. The chain uses TRBV11-2 and TRBJ2-1; weak D call: TRBD2 (5 bases). CDR1 is SGHAT, CDR2 FQNNGV, per germline. This CDR3 has 16 amino acids. V was trimmed by 5 bases and J by 8 bases, leaving 22 bases between them.

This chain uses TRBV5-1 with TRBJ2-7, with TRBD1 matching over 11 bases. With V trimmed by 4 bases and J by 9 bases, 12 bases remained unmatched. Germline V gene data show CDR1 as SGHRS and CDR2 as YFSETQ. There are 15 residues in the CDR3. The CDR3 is CASSPNPGQGDWQYV. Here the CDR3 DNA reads TGCGCCAGCAGCCCTAACCCGGGACAGGGGGACTGGCAGTACGTC.

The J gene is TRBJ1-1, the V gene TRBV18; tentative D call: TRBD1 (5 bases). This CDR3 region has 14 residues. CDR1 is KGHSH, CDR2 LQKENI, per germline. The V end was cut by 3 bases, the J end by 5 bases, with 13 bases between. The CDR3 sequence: CASSPKSSGTEAFF. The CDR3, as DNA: TGTGCCAGCTCACCTAAGAGTTCAGGGACTGAAGCTTTCTTT.

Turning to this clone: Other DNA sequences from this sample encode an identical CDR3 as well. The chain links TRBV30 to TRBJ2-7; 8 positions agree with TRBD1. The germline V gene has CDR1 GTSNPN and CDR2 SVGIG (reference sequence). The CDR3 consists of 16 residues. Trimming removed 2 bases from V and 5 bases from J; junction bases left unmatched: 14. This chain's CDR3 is CAWSRRLIRGRHEQYV. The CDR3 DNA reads TGTGCCTGGAGTCGACGTCTTATCAGGGGGCGGCACGAGCAGTACGTC.

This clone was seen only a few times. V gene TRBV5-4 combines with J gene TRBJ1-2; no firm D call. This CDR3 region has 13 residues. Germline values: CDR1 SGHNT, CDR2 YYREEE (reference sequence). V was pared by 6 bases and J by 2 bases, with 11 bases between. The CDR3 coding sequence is TGTGCCAGCAACACCGACGGGAACTATGGCTACACCTTC. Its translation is CASNTDGNYGYTF.

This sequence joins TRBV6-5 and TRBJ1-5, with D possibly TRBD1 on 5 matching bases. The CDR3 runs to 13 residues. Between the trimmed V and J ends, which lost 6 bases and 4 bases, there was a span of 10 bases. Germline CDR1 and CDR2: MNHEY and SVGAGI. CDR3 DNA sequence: TGTGCCAGCAGCCCCAGGGAAAATCAGCCCCAGCATTTT. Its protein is CASSPRENQPQHF.

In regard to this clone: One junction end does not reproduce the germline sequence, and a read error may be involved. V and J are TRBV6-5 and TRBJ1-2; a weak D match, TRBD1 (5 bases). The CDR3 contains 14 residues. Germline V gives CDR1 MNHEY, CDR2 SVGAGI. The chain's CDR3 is CVSSYSDTIYGYTF. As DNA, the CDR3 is TGTGTCAGCAGTTACTCGGACACAATCTATGGCTACACCTTC.

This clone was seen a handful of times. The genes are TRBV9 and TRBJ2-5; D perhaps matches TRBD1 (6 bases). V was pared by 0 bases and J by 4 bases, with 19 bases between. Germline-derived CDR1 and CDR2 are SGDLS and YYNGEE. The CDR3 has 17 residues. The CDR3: CASSVAGAQGFLETQYF. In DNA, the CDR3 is TGTGCCAGCAGCGTAGCTGGAGCACAGGGCTTCCTAGAGACCCAGTACTTC.

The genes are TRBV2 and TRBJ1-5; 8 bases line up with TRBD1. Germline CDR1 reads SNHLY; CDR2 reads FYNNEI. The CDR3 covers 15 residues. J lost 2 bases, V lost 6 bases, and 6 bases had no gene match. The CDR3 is CASRETGVGNQPQHF. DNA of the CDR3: TGTGCCAGCAGAGAGACAGGGGTTGGCAATCAGCCCCAGCATTTT.

The CDR3 DNA sequence: TGCGCCAGCAGCTCCACAAAGAACACTGAAGCTTTCTTT. This gives the protein CASSSTKNTEAFF. The chain couples TRBV5-1 to TRBJ1-1; D unclear. V was trimmed by 3 bases and J by 1 base, leaving 7 bases between them. This CDR3 region has 13 residues. Germline CDR1 and CDR2: SGHRS and YFSETQ.